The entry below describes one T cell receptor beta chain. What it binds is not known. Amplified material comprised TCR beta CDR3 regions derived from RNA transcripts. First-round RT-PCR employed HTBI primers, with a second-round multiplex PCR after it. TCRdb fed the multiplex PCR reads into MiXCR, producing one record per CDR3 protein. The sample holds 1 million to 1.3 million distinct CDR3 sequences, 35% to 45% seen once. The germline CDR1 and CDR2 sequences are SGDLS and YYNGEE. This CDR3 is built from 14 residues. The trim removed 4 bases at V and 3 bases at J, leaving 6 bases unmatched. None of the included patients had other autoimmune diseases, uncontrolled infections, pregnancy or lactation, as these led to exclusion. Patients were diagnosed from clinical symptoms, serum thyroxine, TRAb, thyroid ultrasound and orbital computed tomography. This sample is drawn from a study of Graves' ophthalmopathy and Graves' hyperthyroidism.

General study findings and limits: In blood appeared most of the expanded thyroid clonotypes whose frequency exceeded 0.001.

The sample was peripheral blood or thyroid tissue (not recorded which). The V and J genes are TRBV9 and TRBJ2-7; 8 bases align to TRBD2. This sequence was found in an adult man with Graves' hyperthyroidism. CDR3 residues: CASSQLREVYEQYF. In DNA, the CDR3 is TGTGCCAGCAGCCAACTGCGGGAGGTCTACGAGCAGTACTTC.